The subject of this entry is one TCR beta chain. Germline CDR1 LNHDA, CDR2 SQIVND (reference sequence). The CDR3 is made up of 14 amino acids. The V gene end was trimmed by 3 bases and the J gene end by 7 bases; junction bases not matched to a gene: 5. The data originate from a study of blood T cell repertoires in COVID-19. Overall study: The study drew acute and convalescent COVID-19 samples from the United States, Italy and Spain. Sample material is recorded as cDNA or gDNA derived from T cells, B-cell-depleted T cells, or PBMCs.

Per the authors' pipeline: Amplification of reference gene primers provided the estimated nucleated cell counts. Profiled with immunoSEQ multiplex PCR; TCRdb holds only in-frame clones, not every one. V and J calls and clone size are given by that table; D and trimming were obtained from the DNA. The data hold 150,000 to 200,000 clones, with approximately 79% observed a single time. What was sequenced was peripheral blood. The TCR was taken from a woman in her 70s with acute or convalescent COVID-19. The V gene is TRBV19, the J gene TRBJ1-5; the match to TRBD1 covers 8 bases. The CDR3 coding sequence is TGTGCCAGTAGTATCAGGGGGCTAACGCAGCCCCAGCATTTT. This codes for CASSIRGLTQPQHF.